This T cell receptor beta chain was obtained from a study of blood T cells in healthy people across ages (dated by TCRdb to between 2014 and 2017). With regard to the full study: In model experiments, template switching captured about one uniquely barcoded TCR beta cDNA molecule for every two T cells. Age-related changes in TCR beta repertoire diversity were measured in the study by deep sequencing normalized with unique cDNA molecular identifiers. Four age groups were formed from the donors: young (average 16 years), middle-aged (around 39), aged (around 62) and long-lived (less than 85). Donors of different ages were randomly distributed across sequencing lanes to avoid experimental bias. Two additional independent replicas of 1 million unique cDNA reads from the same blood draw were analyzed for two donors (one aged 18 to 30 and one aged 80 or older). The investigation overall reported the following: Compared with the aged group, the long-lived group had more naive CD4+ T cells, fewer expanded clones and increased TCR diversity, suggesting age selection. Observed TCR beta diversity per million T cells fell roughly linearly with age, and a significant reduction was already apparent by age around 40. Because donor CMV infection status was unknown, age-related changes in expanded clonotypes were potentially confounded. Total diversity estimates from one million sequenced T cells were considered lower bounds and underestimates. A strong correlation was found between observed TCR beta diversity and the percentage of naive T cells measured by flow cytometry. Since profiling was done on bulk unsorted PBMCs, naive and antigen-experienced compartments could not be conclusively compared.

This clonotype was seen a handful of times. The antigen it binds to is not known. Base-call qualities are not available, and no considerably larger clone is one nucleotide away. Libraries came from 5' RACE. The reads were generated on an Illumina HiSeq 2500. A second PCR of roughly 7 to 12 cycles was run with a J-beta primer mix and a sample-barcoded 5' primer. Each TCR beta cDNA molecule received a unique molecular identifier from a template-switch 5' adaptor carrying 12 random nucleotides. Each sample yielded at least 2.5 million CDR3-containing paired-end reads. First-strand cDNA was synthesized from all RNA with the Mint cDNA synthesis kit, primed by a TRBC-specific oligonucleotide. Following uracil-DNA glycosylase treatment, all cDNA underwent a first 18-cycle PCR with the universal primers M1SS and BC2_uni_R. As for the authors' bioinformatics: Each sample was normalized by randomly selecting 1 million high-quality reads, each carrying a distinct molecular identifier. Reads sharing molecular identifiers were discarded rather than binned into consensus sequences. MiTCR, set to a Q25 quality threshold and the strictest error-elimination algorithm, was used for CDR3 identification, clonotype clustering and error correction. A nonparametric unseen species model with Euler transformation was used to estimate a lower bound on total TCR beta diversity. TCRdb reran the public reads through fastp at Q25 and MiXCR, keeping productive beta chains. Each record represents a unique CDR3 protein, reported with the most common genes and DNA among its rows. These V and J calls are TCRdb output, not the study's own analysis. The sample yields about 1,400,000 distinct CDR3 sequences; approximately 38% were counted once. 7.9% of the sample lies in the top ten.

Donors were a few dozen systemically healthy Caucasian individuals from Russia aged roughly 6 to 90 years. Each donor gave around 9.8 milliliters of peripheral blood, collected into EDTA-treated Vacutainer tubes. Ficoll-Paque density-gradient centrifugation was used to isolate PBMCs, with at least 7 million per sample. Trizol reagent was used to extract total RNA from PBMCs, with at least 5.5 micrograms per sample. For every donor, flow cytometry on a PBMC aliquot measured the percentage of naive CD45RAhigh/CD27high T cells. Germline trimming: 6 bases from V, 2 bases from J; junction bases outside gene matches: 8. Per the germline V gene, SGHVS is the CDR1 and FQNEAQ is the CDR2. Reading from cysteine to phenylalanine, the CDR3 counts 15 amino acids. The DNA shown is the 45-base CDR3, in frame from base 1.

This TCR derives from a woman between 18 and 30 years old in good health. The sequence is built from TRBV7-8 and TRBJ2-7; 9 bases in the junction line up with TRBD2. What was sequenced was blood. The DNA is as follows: TGTGCCAGCAGTTCAAGCGGGGGGCTAACCTACGAGCAGTACTTC. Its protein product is CASSSSGGLTYEQYF.